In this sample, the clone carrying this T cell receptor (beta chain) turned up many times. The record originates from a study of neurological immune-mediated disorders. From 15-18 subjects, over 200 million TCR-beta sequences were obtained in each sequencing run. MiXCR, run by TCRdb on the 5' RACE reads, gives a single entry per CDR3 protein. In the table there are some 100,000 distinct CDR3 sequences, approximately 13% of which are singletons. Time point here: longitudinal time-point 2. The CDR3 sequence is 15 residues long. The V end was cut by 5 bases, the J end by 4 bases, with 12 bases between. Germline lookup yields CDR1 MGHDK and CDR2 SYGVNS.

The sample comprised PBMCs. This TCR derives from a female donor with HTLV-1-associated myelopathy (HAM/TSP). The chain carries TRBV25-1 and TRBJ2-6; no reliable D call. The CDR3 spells CASSPLSTGANVLTF. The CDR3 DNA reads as TGTGCCAGCAGTCCCCTCTCTACAGGGGCCAACGTCCTGACTTTC.